This T cell receptor beta chain was profiled in a study of CD8 T cells in ankylosing spondylitis. Study-wide findings and caveats: The authors reported significant enrichment of disease-linked clones in matched ankylosing spondylitis synovial fluid.

With respect to this clonotype: The antigen remains unidentified.

TCRdb redid the calling of the 5' RACE reads with MiXCR, one entry per CDR3 protein. The sample holds around 150,000 distinct CDR3 sequences, around 45% seen once. The specimen sequenced was synovial fluid, either unsorted or a sorted T cell fraction (not recorded which). The source is a male donor with ankylosing spondylitis.

The CDR3 bases are TGCGCCAGCGGGTCCACCGGACGGCTAGCGGGCACAGATACGCAGTATTTT. Translation: CASGSTGRLAGTDTQYF. This chain connects TRBV5-1 to TRBJ2-3; 7 nucleotides line up with TRBD2. CDR1 and CDR2 (germline): SGHRS, YFSETQ. This CDR3 is built from 17 residues. V lost 7 bases and J lost 1; bases outside the gene matches: 15. Variable domain in full (rest from reference TRBV5-1 and TRBJ2-3): KAGVTQTPRYLIKTRGQQVTLSCSPISGHRSVSWYQQTPGQGLQFLFEYFSETQRNKGNFPGRFSGRQFSNSRSEMNVSTLELGDSALYLCASGSTGRLAGTDTQYFGPGTRLTVL.